This is a list of T cell receptor beta chains from one sample in a study of patients and donors after allogeneic stem cell transplantation. Each CDR3 protein gets one entry after TCRdb re-called the RT-PCR reads with MiXCR. The sample lists roughly 880,000 distinct CDR3 sequences; about a sixth were seen once. The sample consisted of blood, either unsorted or a sorted T cell fraction (not recorded which). The receptors were sampled from a human donor who was either an allogeneic HSCT recipient or a stem cell or donor lymphocyte infusion donor (not recorded which). It is not recorded whose cells these are; they may come from a transplant donor. Both conserved end residues are part of each CDR3. The order of the fields is CDR3 protein, CDR3 DNA, V gene, D gene, J gene, clone size. The D gene is left open where the match is weak. Clone size, where shown, is once, few, many, or a class for clones that have expanded.

CDR3: CASSVPGTGTYGYTF
DNA: TGTGCCAGCAGTGTGCCCGGGACAGGGACATATGGCTACACCTTC
V: TRBV28
D: TRBD1
J: TRBJ1-2
size: few

CDR3: CASKDPLRPLPTDEQFF
DNA: TGCGCCAGCAAGGACCCCTTGAGACCGCTCCCGACGGATGAGCAGTTCTTC
V: TRBV4-1
D: NA
J: TRBJ2-1
size: few

CDR3: CSVEGGLAGVYNEQFF
DNA: TGCAGCGTTGAAGGAGGACTAGCGGGGGTGTACAATGAGCAGTTCTTC
V: TRBV29-1
D: TRBD2
J: TRBJ2-1
size: few

CDR3: CASSWSTPGLNNEQFF
DNA: TGCGCCAGCAGCTGGTCAACACCGGGACTCAACAATGAGCAGTTCTTC
V: TRBV5-1
D: NA
J: TRBJ2-1
size: many

CDR3: CASSMGFEAFF
DNA: TGTGCCAGTAGTATGGGGTTTGAAGCTTTCTTT
V: TRBV19
D: NA
J: TRBJ1-1
size: NA

CDR3: CSARDIAGPIYEQYF
DNA: TGCAGTGCTAGGGACATAGCGGGGCCCATTTACGAGCAGTACTTC
V: TRBV20-1
D: TRBD2
J: TRBJ2-7
size: few

CDR3: CSARAGTSIYEQYF
DNA: TGCAGTGCTAGAGCCGGGACTAGTATCTACGAGCAGTACTTC
V: TRBV20-1
D: TRBD2
J: TRBJ2-7
size: few

CDR3: CAISEYLDEASEQYF
DNA: TGTGCCATCAGTGAGTATCTAGACGAAGCAAGCGAGCAGTACTTC
V: TRBV10-3
D: NA
J: TRBJ2-7
size: many

CDR3: CASSLMGARDQETQYF
DNA: TGTGCCAGCAGTTTGATGGGGGCCCGGGACCAAGAGACCCAGTACTTC
V: TRBV27
D: NA
J: TRBJ2-5
size: NA

CDR3: CASSLWGQGDGYTF
DNA: TGTGCCAGCAGTTTATGGGGACAGGGAGATGGCTACACCTTC
V: TRBV27
D: TRBD1
J: TRBJ1-2
size: NA

CDR3: CASSVRTVNTEAFF
DNA: TGTGCCAGCAGTGTTCGGACAGTGAACACTGAAGCTTTCTTT
V: TRBV2
D: NA
J: TRBJ1-1
size: NA

CDR3: CASKDRGHDEQFF
DNA: TGTGCCAGCAAGGACAGGGGGCACGATGAGCAGTTCTTC
V: TRBV6-6
D: TRBD1
J: TRBJ2-1
size: few

CDR3: CASSLASANTEAFF
DNA: TGCGCCAGCAGCTTGGCCAGCGCTAACACTGAAGCTTTCTTT
V: TRBV5-1
D: NA
J: TRBJ1-1
size: NA

CDR3: CASSPPTVNEQFF
DNA: TGTGCCAGCAGTCCGCCGACAGTCAATGAGCAGTTCTTC
V: TRBV12-3/TRBV12-4
D: NA
J: TRBJ2-1
size: few

CDR3: CATSREARGSGSPLHF
DNA: TGTGCCACCAGCAGAGAGGCCAGGGGATCGGGGTCACCCCTCCACTTT
V: TRBV15
D: NA
J: TRBJ1-6
size: NA

CDR3: CASTSGTGHAGSPLHF
DNA: TGTGCCAGCACCTCCGGGACGGGGCACGCTGGATCACCCCTCCACTTT
V: TRBV27
D: NA
J: TRBJ1-6
size: NA

CDR3: CASSQDSVAFF
DNA: TGCGCCAGCAGCCAGGATTCCGTAGCTTTCTTT
V: TRBV4-1
D: NA
J: TRBJ1-1
size: few

CDR3: CASSTGQFMYNEQFF
DNA: TGTGCCAGCAGTACAGGACAGTTCATGTACAATGAGCAGTTCTTC
V: TRBV7-8
D: NA
J: TRBJ2-1
size: NA

CDR3: CASSLARGLHEQFF
DNA: TGCGCCAGCAGCTTGGCGCGGGGATTGCATGAGCAGTTCTTC
V: TRBV5-1
D: NA
J: TRBJ2-1
size: NA

CDR3: CASSFTNGNTIYF
DNA: TGTGCCAGCAGCTTCACAAACGGGAACACCATATATTTT
V: TRBV5-5
D: NA
J: TRBJ1-3
size: NA

CDR3: CASPIRGPQPQHF
DNA: TGTGCCAGTCCAATCAGGGGTCCTCAGCCCCAGCATTTT
V: TRBV27
D: NA
J: TRBJ1-5
size: NA

CDR3: CSAPTSSYEQYF
DNA: TGCAGTGCCCCGACGTCCTCCTACGAGCAGTACTTC
V: TRBV20-1
D: NA
J: TRBJ2-7
size: NA

CDR3: CASSSRQGAGDTEAFF
DNA: TGTGCCAGCAGTTCAAGACAGGGGGCGGGGGACACTGAAGCTTTCTTT
V: TRBV27
D: TRBD1
J: TRBJ1-1
size: NA